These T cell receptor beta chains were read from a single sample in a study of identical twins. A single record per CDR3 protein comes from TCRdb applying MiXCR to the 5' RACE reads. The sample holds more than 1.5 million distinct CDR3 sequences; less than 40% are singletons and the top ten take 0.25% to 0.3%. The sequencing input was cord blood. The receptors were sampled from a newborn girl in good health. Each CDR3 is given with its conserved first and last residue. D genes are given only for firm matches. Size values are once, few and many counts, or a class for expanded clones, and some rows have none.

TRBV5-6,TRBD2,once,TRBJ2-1,CASISGSGAYDEQFF,TGTGCCAGCATCAGCGGGAGCGGCGCCTACGATGAGCAGTTCTTC
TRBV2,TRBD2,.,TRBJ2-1,CASRGLAGVEQFF,TGTGCCAGCAGGGGACTAGCGGGGGTTGAGCAGTTCTTC
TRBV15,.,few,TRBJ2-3,CATSILLGLGTDTQYF,TGTGCCACCAGCATCTTGCTCGGGTTGGGCACAGATACGCAGTATTTT
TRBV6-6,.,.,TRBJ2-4,CASSYWRGSYNEQYF,TGTGCCAGCAGTTACTGGCGGGGCTCCTACAATGAGCAGTACTTC
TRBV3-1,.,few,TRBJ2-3,CASSQRAGHGTDTQYF,TGTGCCAGCAGCCAAAGGGCGGGGCATGGCACAGATACGCAGTATTTT
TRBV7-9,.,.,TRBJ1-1,CASSHPEILNAEAFF,TGTGCCAGCAGCCACCCAGAGATACTGAACGCTGAAGCTTTCTTT
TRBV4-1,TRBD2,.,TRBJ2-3,CASSQGMATSGRTDTQYF,TGCGCCAGCAGCCAAGGAATGGCGACTAGCGGTCGCACAGATACGCAGTATTTT
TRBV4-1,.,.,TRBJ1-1,CASSPKGGSRPEAFF,TGCGCCAGCAGCCCGAAGGGCGGATCCCGACCTGAAGCTTTCTTT
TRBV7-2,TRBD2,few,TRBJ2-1,CASSLQPGLGPYNEQFF,TGTGCCAGCAGCTTGCAACCGGGACTAGGGCCTTACAATGAGCAGTTCTTC
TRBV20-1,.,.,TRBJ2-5,CSANIPQGPYNEQYF,TGCAGTGCTAATATCCCCCAAGGGCCCTACAATGAGCAGTACTTC
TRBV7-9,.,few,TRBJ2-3,CASSNQGLTDTQYF,TGTGCCAGCAGCAACCAGGGGCTCACAGATACGCAGTATTTT
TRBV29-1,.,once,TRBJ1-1,CSADPLRGGKTFF,TGCAGCGCTGACCCCTTAAGGGGCGGGAAAACTTTCTTT
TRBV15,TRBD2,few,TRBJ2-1,CATSRVTGLLHNEQFF,TGTGCCACCAGCAGAGTTACGGGACTACTCCACAATGAGCAGTTCTTC
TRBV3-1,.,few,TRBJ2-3,CASSQVDGGRTDTQYF,TGTGCCAGCAGCCAAGTTGACGGGGGTCGGACAGATACGCAGTATTTT
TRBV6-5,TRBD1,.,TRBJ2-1,CASSYGGQVTNEQFF,TGTGCCAGCAGTTACGGGGGACAGGTTACCAATGAGCAGTTCTTC
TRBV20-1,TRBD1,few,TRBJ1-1,CSATGTGMNTEAFF,TGCAGTGCTACCGGGACAGGAATGAACACTGAAGCTTTCTTT